The source of this TCR beta chain is a study of T cell changes during pregnancy in multiple sclerosis. TCRdb's copy holds only in-frame clones and misses some; the assay was immunoSEQ multiplex PCR. In the table there are 50,000 to 75,000 clones, around 91% of which are singletons. The V end was cut by 0 bases, the J end by 8 bases, with 5 bases between. In germline, CDR1 is SGHNT, CDR2 YYREEE (reference sequence). The CDR3 contains 11 residues. The sequence was obtained from a female donor in good health, enrolled as a control in a pregnancy study. Sequences were derived from peripheral blood, sampled after pregnancy. The rearrangement uses TRBV5-4 and TRBJ1-2; a possible D gene is TRBD1 (5 bases). The CDR3 loop is CASSLGGGYTF. Written as DNA, the CDR3 is TGTGCCAGCAGCTTGGGGGGCGGCTACACCTTC.